This T cell receptor (beta chain) was recorded in a study of blood T cell repertoires in COVID-19. Looking at the study overall: The United States, Italy and Spain were the sources of the acute and convalescent COVID-19 samples. The cDNA or gDNA used as material had been derived from T cells, B-cell-depleted T cells, or PBMCs.

J was trimmed by 4 bases and V by 8 bases; bases with no gene match: 11. Germline V gene sequence: CDR1 SSHAT, CDR2 FNYEAQ (reference sequence). This CDR3 is built from 16 residues. Per the original data handling: Nucleated cell number was recorded as an estimate derived from reference gene primer amplification. The assay was immunoSEQ multiplex PCR, and TCRdb's table has in-frame clones only and misses some. From that table come the V and J calls and clone size; the DNA was used to work out D and trimming. The sample comprises about 50,000 clones, more than 70% of which are singletons, and approximately 6.5% rests with the top ten.

The chain joins TRBV7-7 to TRBJ2-3; 11 nucleotides match TRBD1. The sample taken for sequencing was peripheral blood. The receptor comes from a man aged 55-75 years with acute or convalescent COVID-19. This CDR3 reads CASARGTGGASDTQYF. The CDR3 DNA reads as TGTGCCAGCGCGAGGGGGACAGGGGGAGCATCAGATACGCAGTATTTT.